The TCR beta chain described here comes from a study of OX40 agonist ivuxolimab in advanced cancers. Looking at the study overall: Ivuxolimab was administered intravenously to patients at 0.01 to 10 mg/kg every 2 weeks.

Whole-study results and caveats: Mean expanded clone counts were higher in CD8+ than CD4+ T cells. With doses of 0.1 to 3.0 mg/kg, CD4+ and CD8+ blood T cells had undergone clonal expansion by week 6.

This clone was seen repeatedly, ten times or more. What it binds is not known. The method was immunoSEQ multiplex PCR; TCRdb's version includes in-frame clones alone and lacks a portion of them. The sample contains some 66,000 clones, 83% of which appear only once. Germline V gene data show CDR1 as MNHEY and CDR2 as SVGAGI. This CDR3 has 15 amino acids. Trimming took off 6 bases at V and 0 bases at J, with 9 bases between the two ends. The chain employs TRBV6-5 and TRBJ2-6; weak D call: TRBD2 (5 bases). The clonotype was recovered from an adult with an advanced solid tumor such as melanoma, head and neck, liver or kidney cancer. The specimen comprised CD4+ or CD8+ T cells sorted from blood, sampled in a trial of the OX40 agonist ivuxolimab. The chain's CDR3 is CASRPTTSGANVLTF. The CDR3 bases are TGTGCCAGCAGACCGACTACCTCTGGGGCCAACGTCCTGACTTTC.